The 23 T cell receptor beta chains in this list originate from one sample, sequenced in a study of OX40 agonist ivuxolimab in advanced cancers. Data came from immunoSEQ multiplex PCR; TCRdb stores just in-frame clones and leaves some out. The sample yields about 95,000 clones, 89% seen once. This material consisted of CD4+ or CD8+ T cells sorted from blood, taken in a trial of the OX40 agonist ivuxolimab. These receptors were taken from an adult with an advanced solid tumor such as melanoma, head and neck, liver or kidney cancer.

The CDR3: CASSLTRGPNEQFF. DNA of the CDR3: TGCGCCAGCAGCCTTACGCGGGGGCCGAATGAGCAGTTCTTC. This chain uses TRBV5-1 with TRBJ2-1; D might be TRBD2 (7 bases). Trimming pared 4 bases from V and 7 bases from J, leaving 15 bases between. CDR3 size: 14 residues. CDR1 SGHRS and CDR2 YFSETQ come from the germline V gene.

The V gene is TRBV4-2, the J gene TRBJ2-4; possibly TRBD1 or TRBD2 for D (5 bases each). V lost 0 bases to trimming and J lost 1 base, with 16 bases between them. Germline values: CDR1 LGHNA, CDR2 YNFKEQ. The CDR3 covers 18 residues. This CDR3 is CASSQDSIVGEAKNIQYF. CDR3 DNA sequence: TGTGCCAGCAGCCAAGATTCAATCGTAGGGGAGGCCAAAAACATTCAGTACTTC.

V gene TRBV5-6 combines with J gene TRBJ2-3, with 9 bases that match TRBD1. V lost 3 bases, J lost 2 bases, and 7 bases stayed unmatched. The CDR3 spans 16 residues. Per the germline V gene, CDR1 is SGHDT and CDR2 is YYEEEE. In DNA form, the CDR3 reads TGTGCCAGCAGCTCTACTCGGGACAGGGTCACAGATACGCAGTATTTT. This translates into CASSSTRDRVTDTQYF.

The chain employs TRBV11-3 and TRBJ1-1; the match to TRBD1 covers 9 bases. The CDR3 loop spans 16 amino acids. V lost 4 bases and J lost 4; bases outside the gene matches: 10. Germline V gene lookup returns CDR1 SGHNT and CDR2 YENEEA. CDR3 nucleotides: TGTGCCAGCAGCTCGGGGACAGGGTCGAGGAGCACTGAAGCTTTCTTT. This codes for CASSSGTGSRSTEAFF.

The CDR3 nucleotides read TGTGCCAGCAGCCCCTTTAATGAAAAACTGTTTTTT. It translates to CASSPFNEKLFF. The genes are TRBV4-2 and TRBJ1-4; D gene ambiguous. Trimming removed 4 bases from V and 4 bases from J, with 4 bases in between. Germline V gene data show CDR1 as LGHNA and CDR2 as YNFKEQ. The CDR3 is 12 residues long.

As to this clone: The sample contains more than one DNA sequence encoding this CDR3. The chain combines TRBV4-1 with TRBJ1-1, with D hard to call. This CDR3 region has 15 residues. V was shortened by 2 bases and J by 7 bases, with 17 bases between the two germline ends. CDR1 and CDR2 from the germline V gene are MGHRA and YSYEKL. The CDR3 DNA reads as TGCGCCAGCAGCCAATCTAAGTTATTAAGGAGTGAAGCTTTCTTT. Its protein product is CASSQSKLLRSEAFF.

The chain carries TRBV19 and TRBJ1-2; TRBD1 might be the D (5 bases). CDR3 size: 13 residues. The germline V gene encodes CDR1 LNHDA and CDR2 SQIVND (reference sequence). V was trimmed by 6 bases and J by 0 bases, leaving 8 bases between them. The CDR3 DNA is TGTGCCAGTAGCCCGACAGCTAACTATGGCTACACCTTC. It encodes CASSPTANYGYTF. The full variable domain, with the rest looked up from reference TRBV19 and TRBJ1-2, is DGGITQSPKYLFRKEGQNVTLSCEQNLNHDAMYWYRQDPGQGLRLIYYSQIVNDFQKGDIAEGYSVSREKKESFPLTVTSAQKNPTAFYLCASSPTANYGYTFGSGTRLTVV.

The chain has TRBV6-1 and TRBJ1-2; TRBD1 aligns across 8 bases. CDR3 length equals 15 residues. Germline CDR1 is MNHNS and CDR2 is SASEGT. V shed 3 bases and J 4 bases; nucleotides not matched to a gene: 7. This CDR3 is CASSEIGQGGYGYTF. CDR3 DNA sequence: TGTGCCAGCAGTGAGATCGGACAGGGCGGCTATGGCTACACCTTC.

The V call is TRBV2, the J call TRBJ2-1; weak D call: TRBD1 (6 bases). This CDR3 has 13 amino acids. V gave up 8 bases and J gave up 6 bases, with 14 bases separating them. The germline CDR1 and CDR2 sequences are SNHLY and FYNNEI. CDR3 in amino acids: CASGRDNVNEQFF. The CDR3 coding sequence is TGTGCCAGCGGCCGGGACAACGTCAATGAGCAGTTCTTC.

The chain combines TRBV7-8 with TRBJ2-7; D uncertain. V lost 5 bases and J lost 3, with 17 bases in between. Per the germline V gene, CDR1 is SGHVS and CDR2 is FQNEAQ. The CDR3 loop spans 15 amino acids. The CDR3 sequence is CASSLGPAGNYEQYF. CDR3 coding DNA: TGTGCCAGCAGCCTCGGGCCCGCCGGAAACTACGAGCAGTACTTC.

The chain recombines TRBV7-9 with TRBJ1-4; tentatively, D is TRBD1 (5 bases). V lost 7 bases and J lost 6, with 12 bases in between. This CDR3 is 13 amino acids long. Germline lookup yields CDR1 SEHNR and CDR2 FQNEAQ (reference sequence). CDR3 protein: CASKWDLDEKLFF. CDR3 DNA sequence: TGTGCCAGCAAATGGGACCTTGATGAAAAACTGTTTTTT.

The chain links TRBV19 to TRBJ1-3; D gene uncertain. CDR1 and CDR2 from the germline V gene are LNHDA and SQIVND (reference sequence). The ends were cut back, 3 bases at V and 2 bases at J, with 2 bases in the middle. The CDR3 is made up of 12 amino acids. The CDR3 DNA follows: TGTGCCAGTAGTATGACTGGAAACACCATATATTTT. This gives the protein CASSMTGNTIYF.

The CDR3 DNA reads as TGCAGCGTTGTTCTCGGACGGGACTCCTACGAGCAGTACTTC. It specifies CSVVLGRDSYEQYF. The chain combines TRBV29-1 with TRBJ2-7; TRBD2 is a possible D gene (5 bases). CDR1 SQVTM and CDR2 ANQGSEA come from the germline V gene. Deletions cut 4 bases from V and 0 bases from J, with 13 bases between. The CDR3 consists of 14 residues.

The chain carries TRBV6-5 and TRBJ1-1; maybe TRBD1 (6 bases). With 6 bases removed from V and 4 bases from J, the gap between germline ends came to 12 bases. Germline CDR1 is MNHEY and CDR2 is SVGAGI. The CDR3 has 13 residues. This CDR3 is CASRDTGSTEAFF. The DNA for the CDR3 is TGTGCCAGCAGGGATACAGGGTCCACTGAAGCTTTCTTT.

This chain links TRBV9 with TRBJ2-3; 7 bases align to TRBD2. The CDR3 consists of 15 residues. V was pared by 0 bases and J by 6 bases, with 7 bases of the junction left unmatched. Germline CDR1 and CDR2: SGDLS and YYNGEE. CDR3 protein: CASSVGSSGWDTQYF. The CDR3, as DNA: TGTGCCAGCAGCGTAGGAAGTAGCGGGTGGGATACGCAGTATTTT.

The chain uses TRBV9 and TRBJ2-3; D might be TRBD2 (6 bases). Germline CDR1 reads SGDLS; CDR2 reads YYNGEE. Trimming pared 2 bases from V and 4 bases from J, leaving 17 bases between. The CDR3 loop spans 16 amino acids. DNA for the CDR3: TGTGCCAGCAGCGTCAGAAGCGGGTGGGGGGCAGATACGCAGTATTTT. This translates into CASSVRSGWGADTQYF. Variable domain in full (rest from reference TRBV9 and TRBJ2-3): DSGVTQTPKHLITATGQRVTLRCSPRSGDLSVYWYQQSLDQGLQFLIQYYNGEERAKGNILERFSAQQFPDLHSELNLSSLELGDSALYFCASSVRSGWGADTQYFGPGTRLTVL.

V is TRBV19 and J is TRBJ1-4; D gene unclear. V was cut by 4 bases and J by 6 bases, with 15 bases left in between. The CDR3 is made up of 15 amino acids. Germline V gene sequence: CDR1 LNHDA, CDR2 SQIVND (reference sequence). The CDR3: CASSKQWPGDEKLFF. CDR3 DNA: TGTGCCAGTAGTAAACAGTGGCCGGGTGATGAAAAACTGTTTTTT.

The chain combines TRBV7-3 with TRBJ2-2; 10 bases line up with TRBD1. Germline trimming cut 1 base from V and 5 bases from J; bases unmatched to any gene: 4. Per germline, CDR1 SGHTA and CDR2 FQGTGA. The CDR3 extends over 16 amino acids. CDR3 region: CASSLNPDRGTGELFF. The CDR3 coding sequence is TGTGCCAGCAGCTTAAATCCGGACAGGGGGACCGGGGAGCTGTTTTTT.

The rearrangement uses TRBV7-9 and TRBJ1-2; D remains unclear. Deletions cut 4 bases from V and 3 bases from J, with 6 bases between. Germline V gene data show CDR1 as SEHNR and CDR2 as FQNEAQ (reference sequence). This CDR3 comprises 12 residues. The CDR3 region is CASSSTDYGYTF. Here the CDR3 DNA reads TGTGCCAGCAGCTCCACAGACTATGGCTACACCTTC.

This clone was found once. J is TRBJ1-2 and V is TRBV6-1, with 12 bases identical to TRBD1. Trimming removed 3 bases from V and 0 bases from J; junction bases left unmatched: 8. Germline assignment: CDR1 MNHNS and CDR2 SASEGT. CDR3 size: 18 residues. CDR3 protein: CASSDVWGQGASNYGYTF. In DNA, the CDR3 is TGTGCCAGCAGTGATGTTTGGGGACAGGGGGCTTCTAACTATGGCTACACCTTC.

DNA of the CDR3: TGTGCCAGCAGTTGGGGACAGAAAAGAACAGATACGCAGTATTTT. This translates into CASSWGQKRTDTQYF. The chain joins TRBV7-2 to TRBJ2-3; 7 nucleotides line up with TRBD1. CDR1 is SGHTA and CDR2 is FQGNSA in the germline V gene. CDR3 length: 15 residues. V shed 6 bases and J 3 bases; nucleotides not matched to a gene: 9.

The J gene is TRBJ2-7, the V gene TRBV11-1; D may be TRBD1 (5 bases). Between the trimmed V and J ends, which lost 4 bases and 0 bases, there was a span of 19 bases. This CDR3 contains 17 residues. Germline V CDR1 and CDR2: SGHAT, FQDESV (reference sequence). The CDR3 spells CASSSDSSLVLSYEQYF. The CDR3 DNA sequence: TGTGCCAGCAGCTCAGACAGTAGCCTCGTCCTCTCCTACGAGCAGTACTTC.

This clone has more than one count but fewer than ten. The gene calls are TRBV28 and TRBJ1-4; possibly TRBD1 for D (5 bases). The CDR3 runs 14 residues. The V gene lost 6 bases and the J gene lost 6 bases, with 14 bases spanning the gap. CDR1 is MDHEN, CDR2 SYDVKM, per germline. The CDR3 nucleotides read TGTGCCAGCAGCAAACGGAGGGGCCATGAAAAACTGTTTTTT. Amino acids: CASSKRRGHEKLFF.